This TCR beta chain was captured in a study of technical replicates of blood from several donors. Clones were read by immunoSEQ multiplex PCR, and TCRdb kept only the in-frame ones, dropping some. The table records about 61,000 clones, approximately 97% of them present only once. Sequenced material: T cells isolated from PBMCs. The origin of this receptor is a human donor in good health.

The CDR3 DNA reads as TGTGCCAGCAGCTCCCTTAGTCGCACCACTGAAGCTTTCTTT. It yields the protein CASSSLSRTTEAFF. V usage is TRBV7-6 and J usage is TRBJ1-1, with D hard to call. This CDR3 has 14 residues. Trimming pared 4 bases from V and 4 bases from J, leaving 13 bases between. Germline loops: CDR1 SGHVS, CDR2 FNYEAQ.